Shown below are 26 T cell receptor beta chains from a single sample sequenced in a study of T-cell reconstitution after alpha-beta-depleted transplantation in children. Preparation of the TCRbeta library was carried out with unique molecular identifiers. Each CDR3 protein is one row after TCRdb ran MiXCR on the PCR reads. The table has more than 45,000 distinct CDR3 sequences, 40% to 60% seen once. The specimen comprised peripheral blood, sampled before TCRalphabeta/CD19-depleted stem cell transplant. These receptors came from a boy under two years old with SCID, due to receive a stem cell transplant.

The chain uses TRBV5-1 and TRBJ1-2, with 7 bases lining up with TRBD1. The CDR3 is 15 residues long. The germline gives CDR1 SGHRS, CDR2 YFSETQ. The V and J ends lost 4 bases and 5 bases, in that order; junction bases with no gene match: 11. CDR3 amino acids: CASSGGTATFYGYTF. The CDR3 nucleotides read TGCGCCAGCAGCGGTGGGACAGCGACATTTTATGGCTACACCTTC.

The rearrangement links TRBV7-9 to TRBJ2-3, with 7 bases that match TRBD1. The trim removed 0 bases at V and 6 bases at J, leaving 9 bases unmatched. This CDR3 is built from 16 residues. Germline values: CDR1 SEHNR, CDR2 FQNEAQ (reference sequence). CDR3 DNA: TGTGCCAGCAGCTTAGCGCCGGCAGGGGGAACGGATACGCAGTATTTT. This encodes CASSLAPAGGTDTQYF.

This clonotype has a count of ten or more. The J gene is TRBJ1-1, the V gene TRBV12-3 or TRBV12-4; D remains ambiguous. There are 14 residues in the CDR3. V shed 5 bases and J shed 1 base, with 11 bases lying between them. The CDR3 DNA reads as TGTGCCAGCAGTCATAGACACTCGAACACTGAAGCTTTCTTT. Its protein is CASSHRHSNTEAFF.

This clonotype was seen only a few times. The rearrangement joins TRBV29-1 to TRBJ2-1, with D possibly matching TRBD2 (5 bases). Germline V gene lookup returns CDR1 SQVTM and CDR2 ANQGSEA. This CDR3 has 15 residues. Trimming stripped 0 bases from V and 5 bases from J, with 14 bases between. The CDR3 region is CSVEDLASFHNEQFF. CDR3 DNA: TGCAGCGTTGAAGATCTGGCTAGCTTCCACAATGAGCAGTTCTTC.

The chain combines TRBV20-1 with TRBJ2-1, with D perhaps being TRBD1 or TRBD2 (5 bases each). V lost 4 bases to trimming and J lost 2 bases, with 12 bases between them. Germline V gene sequence: CDR1 DFQATT, CDR2 SNEGSKA (reference sequence). The CDR3 loop spans 14 amino acids. The CDR3 protein is CSAIRDHPYNEQFF. Written as DNA, the CDR3 is TGCAGTGCTATCCGGGACCATCCCTACAATGAGCAGTTCTTC.

The chain employs TRBV7-2 and TRBJ2-7; D is possibly TRBD2 (5 bases). The V gene's germline CDR1 is SGHTA and CDR2 FQGNSA. There are 13 residues in the CDR3. V was cut by 5 bases and J by 5 bases, with 13 bases left in between. The DNA for the CDR3 is TGTGCCAGCAGCACTGAGTCGGGGAACGAGCAGTACTTC. This codes for CASSTESGNEQYF.

There are a few counts of this clonotype. The chain joins TRBV5-1 to TRBJ2-7; tentative D call: TRBD2 (5 bases). Germline V lookup: CDR1 SGHRS, CDR2 YFSETQ. CDR3 length equals 14 residues. The V end was cut by 0 bases, the J end by 6 bases, with 13 bases between. The CDR3 coding sequence is TGCGCCAGCAGCTTGGAACGACTATTTGGCGAGCAGTACTTC. Its protein product is CASSLERLFGEQYF. The full variable domain, completed using reference TRBV5-1 and TRBJ2-7, is KAGVTQTPRYLIKTRGQQVTLSCSPISGHRSVSWYQQTPGQGLQFLFEYFSETQRNKGNFPGRFSGRQFSNSRSEMNVSTLELGDSALYLCASSLERLFGEQYFGPGTRLTVT.

The chain has TRBV7-2 and TRBJ2-7; possible D gene TRBD2, 6 bases. Germline loops: CDR1 SGHTA, CDR2 FQGNSA. The CDR3 runs 16 residues. V lost 4 bases, J lost 6 bases, and 22 bases lay in between. CDR3 coding DNA: TGTGCCAGCAGCTCGGCGGGGATGGTAGGGCCGGCCGAGCAGTACTTC. Amino acid sequence: CASSSAGMVGPAEQYF.

V gene TRBV20-1 combines with J gene TRBJ2-1; 10 bases fit TRBD2. This CDR3 contains 14 residues. Germline CDR1 reads DFQATT; CDR2 reads SNEGSKA (reference sequence). Germline trimming cut 5 bases from V and 3 bases from J; bases unmatched to any gene: 4. CDR3 residues: CSALTSGDYNEQFF. The CDR3, as DNA: TGCAGTGCTCTTACTAGCGGGGACTACAATGAGCAGTTCTTC.

The rearrangement joins TRBV2 to TRBJ2-1; 13 nucleotides agree with TRBD2. Trimming took 4 bases from V and 2 from J; bases not matched to a gene: 2. The germline gives CDR1 SNHLY, CDR2 FYNNEI. CDR3 length: 16 amino acids. The CDR3: CASSGTSGGTYNEQFF. The CDR3 coding sequence is TGTGCCAGCAGTGGGACTAGCGGGGGTACCTACAATGAGCAGTTCTTC.

This chain uses TRBV25-1 with TRBJ2-6; perhaps TRBD2 as D (6 bases). The CDR3 has 18 amino acids. Per germline, CDR1 MGHDK and CDR2 SYGVNS. Trimming shortened V by 6 bases and J by 0 bases, and 18 bases separated the two germline ends. CDR3 sequence (DNA): TGTGCCAGCAGGGGCGACTGGGAGGACCTCTCTGGGGCCAACGTCCTGACTTTC. The encoded protein is CASRGDWEDLSGANVLTF.

J is TRBJ1-1 and V is TRBV29-1; D perhaps matches TRBD1 (5 bases). V lost 4 bases and J 7 bases, leaving 16 bases between the germline ends. This CDR3 comprises 13 residues. Per the germline V gene, CDR1 is SQVTM and CDR2 is ANQGSEA. CDR3 nucleotide sequence: TGCAGCGTTGGATACCCGGGGGGTGGTGAAGCTTTCTTT. As protein: CSVGYPGGGEAFF.

V usage is TRBV4-3 and J usage is TRBJ2-6, with unresolved D. V lost 3 bases and J lost 6, with 9 bases in between. The germline V gene encodes CDR1 LGHNA and CDR2 YSLEER. The CDR3 contains 14 residues. In DNA form, the CDR3 reads TGCGCCAGCAGCCAGGGTTCGCAGGCCAACGTCCTGACTTTC. It specifies CASSQGSQANVLTF.

V and J are TRBV27 and TRBJ1-4; possible D gene TRBD1, 5 bases. In germline, CDR1 is MNHEY, CDR2 SMNVEV (reference sequence). CDR3 size: 14 residues. The V end was cut by 3 bases, the J end by 7 bases, with 12 bases between. The CDR3 spells CASSFWGGGEKLFF. CDR3 DNA: TGTGCCAGCAGTTTTTGGGGGGGGGGTGAAAAACTGTTTTTT.

This clonotype was seen many times. The chain has TRBV7-9 and TRBJ2-3, with TRBD1 identical over 9 bases. The CDR3 length is 13 residues. Trimming removed 5 bases from V and 5 bases from J; junction bases left unmatched: 2. CDR1 is SEHNR, CDR2 FQNEAQ, per germline (reference sequence). The CDR3 DNA reads TGTGCCAGCAGCGGACAGGGGATAGATACGCAGTATTTT. This sequence encodes CASSGQGIDTQYF.

This chain links TRBV4-3 with TRBJ1-1, with D perhaps matching TRBD1 (5 bases). V lost 0 bases to trimming and J lost 11 bases, with 13 bases between them. The CDR3 spans 13 residues. From germline, CDR1 is LGHNA and CDR2 YSLEER. As DNA, the CDR3 is TGCGCCAGCAGCCAAGATCGGGGCCAGTCGGCTTTCTTT. Translated, it gives CASSQDRGQSAFF.

This clonotype came up a few times. The gene calls are TRBV12-3 or TRBV12-4 and TRBJ1-5; 7 bases are a match to TRBD1. V trimming: 5 bases; J trimming: 4 bases; junction bases outside the gene matches: 11. The CDR3 is 16 residues long. This chain's CDR3 is CASSPWGTALNQPQHF. The CDR3 DNA follows: TGTGCCAGCAGTCCATGGGGGACAGCTCTTAATCAGCCCCAGCATTTT.

This chain joins TRBV5-1 and TRBJ2-5; 13 bases are shared with TRBD2. After removal of 2 bases from V and 3 bases from J, the junction contained 7 bases not matched to a gene. The CDR3 length is 17 residues. Germline values: CDR1 SGHRS, CDR2 YFSETQ. Here the CDR3 DNA reads TGCGCCAGCAGCTTCGGACTAGCGGGGGTGCGGAAAGAGACCCAGTACTTC. Translation: CASSFGLAGVRKETQYF.

The chain has TRBV7-9 and TRBJ2-7; no reliable D call. V was trimmed by 5 bases and J by 3 bases, leaving 17 bases between them. The CDR3 covers 15 residues. The germline V gene has CDR1 SEHNR and CDR2 FQNEAQ (reference sequence). The CDR3 nucleotides read TGTGCCAGCAGCCCCCCCTTGGCCGGCCTCTACGAGCAGTACTTC. Translation gives CASSPPLAGLYEQYF.

Notes on this clonotype: The junction shows a germline mismatch at one end, possibly a read error. The DNA for the CDR3 is TGCGCCAGCAGCATGCCTTCGGGGGGCACAGATACGCAGTATTTT. This gives the protein CASSMPSGGTDTQYF. The chain carries TRBV5-6 and TRBJ2-3; tentatively, D is TRBD2 (6 bases). The CDR3 has 15 residues. Germline-derived CDR1 and CDR2 are SGHDT and YYEEEE.

This chain uses TRBV6-5 with TRBJ1-3; D gene unclear. Trimming cost V 4 bases and J 3 bases, with 13 bases left between them. Germline CDR1 reads MNHEY; CDR2 reads SVGAGI. The CDR3 spans 15 residues. The DNA for the CDR3 is TGTGCCAGCAGTTCAACTGGCCAAGGTGGAAACACCATATATTTT. Protein: CASSSTGQGGNTIYF.

This clonotype was found many times. This sequence joins TRBV7-8 and TRBJ2-7; 7 positions match TRBD2. CDR1 is SGHVS and CDR2 is FQNEAQ in the germline V gene. The CDR3 is made up of 15 amino acids. With V trimmed by 3 bases and J by 3 bases, 8 bases remained unmatched. The DNA of the CDR3 is TGTGCCAGCAGCTTGGGTGGGGGGGGATTCTACGAGCAGTACTTC. It specifies CASSLGGGGFYEQYF.

CDR3 in DNA: TGCAGCGTCGGGGCGGGAGACTATGGCTACACCTTC. This codes for CSVGAGDYGYTF. This chain connects TRBV29-1 to TRBJ1-2; a weak D match, TRBD1 (5 bases). Trimming took 6 bases from V and 3 from J, leaving 11 bases between them. The germline V gene has CDR1 SQVTM and CDR2 ANQGSEA. The CDR3 has 12 residues.

This chain links TRBV12-3 or TRBV12-4 with TRBJ2-3; TRBD1 matches 10 bases. This CDR3 is 15 amino acids long. The junction had 3 bases not matched to a gene; V was cut back by 5 bases and J by 1 base. The CDR3 sequence: CASSPGTGGTDTQYF. Written as DNA, the CDR3 is TGTGCCAGCAGTCCCGGGACAGGGGGCACAGATACGCAGTATTTT.

Only a few counts were recorded for this clonotype. The genes are TRBV7-6 and TRBJ2-3, with 9 bases matching TRBD2. CDR1 SGHVS and CDR2 FNYEAQ come from the germline V gene. The V segment lost 3 bases and the J segment 2 bases; nucleotides outside the gene matches: 6. This CDR3 comprises 16 residues. CDR3 nucleotides: TGTGCCAGCAGCTTTGTAGCGGGAGCTTACACAGATACGCAGTATTTT. It encodes CASSFVAGAYTDTQYF.

The CDR3 nucleotides are TGTGCCAGCAGCGTATTCTCTTCGGGACAGGGTACGGAGACCCAGTACTTC. Encoded protein: CASSVFSSGQGTETQYF. The chain couples TRBV9 to TRBJ2-5; 9 nucleotides match TRBD1. The V segment lost 1 base and the J segment 5 bases; nucleotides outside the gene matches: 12. The CDR3 length is 17 residues. Germline loops: CDR1 SGDLS, CDR2 YYNGEE.